The clone carrying this T cell receptor (beta chain) was counted a single time. Repertoires were generated with immunoSEQ multiplex PCR, while TCRdb's copy carries only in-frame clones and drops some. In the table there are about 75,000 clones, 90% of which are singletons. V was trimmed by 4 bases and J by 8 bases, leaving 15 bases between them. This CDR3 spans 14 amino acids. Germline lookup yields CDR1 MNHEY and CDR2 SMNVEV (reference sequence). This specimen belongs to a study of OX40 agonist ivuxolimab in advanced cancers. Across the study: Patients were dosed intravenously with ivuxolimab at 0.01 to 10 mg/kg every 2 weeks. Two cutaneous melanoma patients and one hepatocellular carcinoma patient, three in all, had partial responses. Patients with prior anti-PD-1, anti-PD-L1 or anti-CTLA-4 therapy were eligible; about 41% had some.

People who had autoimmune disease history or systemic immunosuppression were excluded. The source is an adult with an advanced solid tumor such as melanoma, head and neck, liver or kidney cancer. The chain links TRBV27 to TRBJ2-1, with D possibly TRBD2 on 5 matching bases. The material sequenced was CD4+ or CD8+ T cells sorted from blood, taken in a trial of the OX40 agonist ivuxolimab. In DNA form, the CDR3 reads TGTGCCAGCAGTTACAACTCAGCGCGGGATGAGCAGTTCTTC. This encodes CASSYNSARDEQFF.